The TCR beta chain described here comes from a study of T-cell reconstitution after alpha-beta-depleted transplantation in children. Broader study findings: Several hundred expanded graft clones reportedly supplied alpha-beta T cells about two months after transplant. Certain patients had high TCRbeta diversity at day 60, and it came from recipient T cells and thymic progenitors that survived.

Only a few counts were recorded for this clonotype. Its target is unknown. The CDR3 has 14 residues. The germline V gene encodes CDR1 LGHDT and CDR2 YNNKEL (reference sequence). Trimming took 5 bases from V and 3 from J, leaving 13 bases between them. Unique molecular identifiers were incorporated during preparation of the TCRbeta library. TCRdb used MiXCR to reprocess the PCR reads, holding one entry per CDR3 protein. The table lists over 90,000 distinct CDR3 sequences, over 6% of them singletons. Material: PBMCs, obtained before TCRalphabeta/CD19-depleted stem cell transplant. This receptor was taken from a boy aged 2 to 10 with acute lymphoblastic leukemia, due to receive a stem cell transplant. The V gene is TRBV3-1, the J gene TRBJ1-1; D might be TRBD1 (6 bases). The CDR3 nucleotides are TGTGCCAGCAGCAAATGGACAGAGGACACTGAAGCTTTCTTT. The encoded protein is CASSKWTEDTEAFF.